This T cell receptor beta chain was retrieved from a study of blood T cell repertoires in COVID-19. About the research overall: The samples span acute and convalescent COVID-19 from the United States, Italy and Spain. In each case, the material was cDNA or gDNA derived from T cells, B-cell-depleted T cells, or PBMCs.

Original methodology: Nucleated cell number was recorded as an estimate derived from reference gene primer amplification. TCRdb keeps only in-frame clones here, not all; method: immunoSEQ multiplex PCR. V and J calls and clone size are given by that table; D and trimming were obtained from the DNA. The sample includes more than 200,000 clones, approximately 83% of them seen just once. The V gene's germline CDR1 is GTSNPN and CDR2 SVGIG (reference sequence). Between the trimmed V and J ends, which lost 3 bases and 4 bases, there was a span of 13 bases. The CDR3 consists of 13 residues. The sequenced sample was peripheral blood. This receptor was identified in a woman aged 40 to 50 with active or convalescent COVID-19. This chain uses TRBV30 with TRBJ2-7; the D gene is possibly TRBD2 (6 bases). As DNA, the CDR3 is TGTGCCTGGAGAGGGCGGGGTAATTACGAGCAGTACTTC. Translated, it gives CAWRGRGNYEQYF.